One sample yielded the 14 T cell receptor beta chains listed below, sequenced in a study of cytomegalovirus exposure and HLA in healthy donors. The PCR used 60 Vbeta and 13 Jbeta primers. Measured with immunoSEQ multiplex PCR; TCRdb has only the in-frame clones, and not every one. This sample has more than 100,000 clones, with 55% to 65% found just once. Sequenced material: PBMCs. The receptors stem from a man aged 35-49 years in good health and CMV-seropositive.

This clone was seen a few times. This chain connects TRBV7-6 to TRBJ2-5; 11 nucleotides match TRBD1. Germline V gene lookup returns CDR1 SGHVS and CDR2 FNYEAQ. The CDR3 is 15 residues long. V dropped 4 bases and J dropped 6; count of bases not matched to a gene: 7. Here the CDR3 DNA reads TGTGCCAGCAGCTCCCGGGACAGGGGGACAAAGACCCAGTACTTC. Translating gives CASSSRDRGTKTQYF. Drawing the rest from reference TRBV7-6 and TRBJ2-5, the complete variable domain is GAGVSQSPRYKVTKRGQDVALRCDPISGHVSLYWYRQALGQGPEFLTYFNYEAQQDKSGLPNDRFSAERPEGSISTLTIQRTEQRDSAMYRCASSSRDRGTKTQYFGPGTRLLVL.

As DNA, the CDR3 is TGTGCCAGCAGTTACGCTTACAGGGGGCAGGGAGAGACCCAGTACTTC. It codes for CASSYAYRGQGETQYF. This chain links TRBV6-5 with TRBJ2-5, with 9 bases that match TRBD1. In germline, CDR1 is MNHEY, CDR2 SVGAGI. The CDR3 has 16 residues. The V and J ends lost 2 bases and 4 bases, in that order; junction bases with no gene match: 8.

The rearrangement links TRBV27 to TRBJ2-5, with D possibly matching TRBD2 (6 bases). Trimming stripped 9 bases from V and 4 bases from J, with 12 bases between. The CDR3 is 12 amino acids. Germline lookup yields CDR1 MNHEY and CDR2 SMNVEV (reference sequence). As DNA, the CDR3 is TGTGCCAGTGCGGGGTTGGGAGAGACCCAGTACTTC. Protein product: CASAGLGETQYF.

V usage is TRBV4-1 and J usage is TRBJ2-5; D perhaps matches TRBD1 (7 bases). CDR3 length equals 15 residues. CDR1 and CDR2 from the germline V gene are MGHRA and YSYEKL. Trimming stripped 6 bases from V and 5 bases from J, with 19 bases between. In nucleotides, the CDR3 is TGCGCCAGCAGGGGCCGCGGGACAGATAGGGAGACCCAGTACTTC. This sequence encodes CASRGRGTDRETQYF.

The CDR3 region has the DNA TGTGCCAGCAGTGGCTGGACTAGCGGGAGAGGTACCGGGGAGCTGTTTTTT. Protein sequence: CASSGWTSGRGTGELFF. The gene calls are TRBV6-1 and TRBJ2-2; TRBD2 matches 13 bases. The CDR3 has 17 residues. Germline lookup yields CDR1 MNHNS and CDR2 SASEGT. Trimming took 4 bases from V and 5 from J; bases not matched to a gene: 7.

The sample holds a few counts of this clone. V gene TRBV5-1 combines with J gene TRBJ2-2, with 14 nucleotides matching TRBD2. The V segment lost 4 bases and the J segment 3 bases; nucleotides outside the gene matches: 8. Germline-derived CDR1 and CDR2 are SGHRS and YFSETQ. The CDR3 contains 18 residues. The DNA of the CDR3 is TGCGCCAGCAGCCCCCTGGGGGGACTAGCGGGAGACACCGGGGAGCTGTTTTTT. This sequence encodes CASSPLGGLAGDTGELFF.

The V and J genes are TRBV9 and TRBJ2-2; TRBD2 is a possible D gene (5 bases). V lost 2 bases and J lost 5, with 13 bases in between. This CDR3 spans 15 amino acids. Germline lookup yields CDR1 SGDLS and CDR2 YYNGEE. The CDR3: CASSVVLAGTGELFF. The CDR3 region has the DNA TGTGCCAGCAGCGTCGTCCTAGCTGGGACCGGGGAGCTGTTTTTT.

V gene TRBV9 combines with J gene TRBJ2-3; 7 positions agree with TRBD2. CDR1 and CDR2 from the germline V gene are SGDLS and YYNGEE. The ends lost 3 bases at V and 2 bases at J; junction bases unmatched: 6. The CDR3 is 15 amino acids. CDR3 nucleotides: TGTGCCAGCAGCGGACCCGGGACTACCACAGATACGCAGTATTTT. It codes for CASSGPGTTTDTQYF.

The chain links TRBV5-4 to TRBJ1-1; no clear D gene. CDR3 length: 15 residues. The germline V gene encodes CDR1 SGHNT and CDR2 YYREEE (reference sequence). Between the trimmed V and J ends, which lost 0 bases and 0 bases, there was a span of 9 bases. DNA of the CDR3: TGTGCCAGCAGCTTGGATCCTTATGTGAACACTGAAGCTTTCTTT. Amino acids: CASSLDPYVNTEAFF.

CDR3 amino acids: CASSITRSGTVSYEQYF. The DNA of the CDR3 is TGTGCCAGTAGTATAACCCGATCCGGGACAGTCTCCTACGAGCAGTACTTC. The rearrangement uses TRBV19 and TRBJ2-7; 7 bases fit TRBD1. This CDR3 contains 17 residues. CDR1 is LNHDA, CDR2 SQIVND, per germline (reference sequence). After removal of 2 bases from V and 0 bases from J, the junction contained 10 bases not matched to a gene.

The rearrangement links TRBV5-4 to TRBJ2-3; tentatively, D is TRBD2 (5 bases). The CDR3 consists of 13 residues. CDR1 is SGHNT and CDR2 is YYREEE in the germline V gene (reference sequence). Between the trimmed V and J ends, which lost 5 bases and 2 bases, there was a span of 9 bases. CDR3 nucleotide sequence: TGTGCCAGCAGTGAGGGAGTCACAGATACGCAGTATTTT. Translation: CASSEGVTDTQYF. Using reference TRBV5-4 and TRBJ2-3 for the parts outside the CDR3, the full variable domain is ETGVTQSPTHLIKTRGQQVTLRCSSQSGHNTVSWYQQALGQGPQFIFQYYREEENGRGNFPPRFSGLQFPNYSSELNVNALELDDSALYLCASSEGVTDTQYFGPGTRLTVL.

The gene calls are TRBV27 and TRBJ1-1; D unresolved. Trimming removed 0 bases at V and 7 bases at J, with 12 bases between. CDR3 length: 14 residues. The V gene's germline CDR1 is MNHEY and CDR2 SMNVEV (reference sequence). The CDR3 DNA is TGTGCCAGCAGTTTATCGAGCAGGCAGGATGAAGCTTTCTTT. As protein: CASSLSSRQDEAFF.

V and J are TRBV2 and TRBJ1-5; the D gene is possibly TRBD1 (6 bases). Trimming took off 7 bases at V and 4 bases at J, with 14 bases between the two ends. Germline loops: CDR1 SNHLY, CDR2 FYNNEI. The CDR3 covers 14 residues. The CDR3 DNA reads TGTGCCAGCAACTATTTACAGGGTAATCAGCCCCAGCATTTT. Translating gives CASNYLQGNQPQHF.

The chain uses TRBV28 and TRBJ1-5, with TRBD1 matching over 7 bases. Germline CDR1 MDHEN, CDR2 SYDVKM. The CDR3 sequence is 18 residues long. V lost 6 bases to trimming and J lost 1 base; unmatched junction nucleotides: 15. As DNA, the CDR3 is TGTGCCAGCAGAAAACTTGACAGGGCTATCTTAAGCAATCAGCCCCAGCATTTT. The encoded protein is CASRKLDRAILSNQPQHF.